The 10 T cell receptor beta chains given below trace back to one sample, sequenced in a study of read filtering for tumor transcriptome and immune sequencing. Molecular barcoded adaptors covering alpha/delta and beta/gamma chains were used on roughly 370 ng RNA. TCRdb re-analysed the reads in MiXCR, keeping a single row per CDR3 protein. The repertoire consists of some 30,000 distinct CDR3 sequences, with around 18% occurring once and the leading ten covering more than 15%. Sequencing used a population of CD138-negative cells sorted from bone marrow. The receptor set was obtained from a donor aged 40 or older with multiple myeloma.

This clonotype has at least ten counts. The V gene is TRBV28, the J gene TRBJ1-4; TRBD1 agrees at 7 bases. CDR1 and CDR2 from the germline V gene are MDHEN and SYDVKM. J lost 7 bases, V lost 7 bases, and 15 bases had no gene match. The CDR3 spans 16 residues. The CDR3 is CASTQTGLGYSEKLFF. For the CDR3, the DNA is TGTGCCAGCACCCAGACAGGGTTGGGGTACAGTGAAAAACTGTTTTTT.

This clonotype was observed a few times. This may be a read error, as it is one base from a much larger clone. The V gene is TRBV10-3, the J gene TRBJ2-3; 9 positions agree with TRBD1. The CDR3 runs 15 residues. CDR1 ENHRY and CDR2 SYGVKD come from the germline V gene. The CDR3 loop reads CAISGTGGASDTQCF. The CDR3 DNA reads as TGTGCCATCAGTGGAACAGGGGGCGCCTCAGATACGCAGTGTTTT.

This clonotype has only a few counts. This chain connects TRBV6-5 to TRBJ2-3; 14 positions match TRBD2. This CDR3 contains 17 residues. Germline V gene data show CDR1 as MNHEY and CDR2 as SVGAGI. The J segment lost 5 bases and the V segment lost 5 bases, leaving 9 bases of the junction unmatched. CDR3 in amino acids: CASSTRLAGGLGDTQYF. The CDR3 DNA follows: TGTGCCAGCAGTACCAGACTAGCGGGGGGGCTTGGAGATACGCAGTATTTT.

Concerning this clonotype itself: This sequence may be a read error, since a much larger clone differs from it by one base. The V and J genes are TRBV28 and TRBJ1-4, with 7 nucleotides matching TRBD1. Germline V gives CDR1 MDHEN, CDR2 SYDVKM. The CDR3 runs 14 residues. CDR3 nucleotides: TGTGCCAGCAGTCTCGGGACAGAGAATGAAAAACCGTTTTTT. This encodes CASSLGTENEKPFF.

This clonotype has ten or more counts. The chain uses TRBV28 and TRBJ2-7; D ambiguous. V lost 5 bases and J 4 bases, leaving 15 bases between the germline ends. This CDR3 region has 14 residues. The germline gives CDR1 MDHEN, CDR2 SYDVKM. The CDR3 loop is CASSLPLGKYEQYF. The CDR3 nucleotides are TGTGCCAGCAGTCTCCCCTTGGGGAAGTACGAGCAGTACTTC. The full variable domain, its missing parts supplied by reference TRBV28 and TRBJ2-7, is DVKVTQSSRYLVKRTGEKVFLECVQDMDHENMFWYRQDPGLGLRLIYFSYDVKMKEKGDIPEGYSVSREKKERFSLILESASTNQTSMYLCASSLPLGKYEQYFGPGTRLTVT.

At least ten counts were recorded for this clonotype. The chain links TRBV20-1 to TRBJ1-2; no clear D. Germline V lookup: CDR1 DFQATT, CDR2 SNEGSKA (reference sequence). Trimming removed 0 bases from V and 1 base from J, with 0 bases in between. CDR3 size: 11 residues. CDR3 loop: CSARDNYGYTF. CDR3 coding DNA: TGCAGTGCTAGAGATAACTATGGCTACACCTTC.

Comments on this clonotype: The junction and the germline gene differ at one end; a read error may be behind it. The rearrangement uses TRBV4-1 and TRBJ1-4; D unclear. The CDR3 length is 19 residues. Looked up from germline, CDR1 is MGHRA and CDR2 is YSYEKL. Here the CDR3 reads CASSQEISSSIPSYGKLFF. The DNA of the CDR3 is TGCGCCAGTAGCCAAGAAATTAGCAGCAGTATCCCCTCTTATGGAAAACTGTTTTTT.

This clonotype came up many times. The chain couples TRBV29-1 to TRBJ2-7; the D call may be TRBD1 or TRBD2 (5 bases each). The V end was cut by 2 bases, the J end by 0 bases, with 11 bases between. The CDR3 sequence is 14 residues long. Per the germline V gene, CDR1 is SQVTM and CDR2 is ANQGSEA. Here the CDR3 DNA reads TGCAGCGTTGAACGGGACGGACTCTCCTACGAGCAGTACTTC. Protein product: CSVERDGLSYEQYF.

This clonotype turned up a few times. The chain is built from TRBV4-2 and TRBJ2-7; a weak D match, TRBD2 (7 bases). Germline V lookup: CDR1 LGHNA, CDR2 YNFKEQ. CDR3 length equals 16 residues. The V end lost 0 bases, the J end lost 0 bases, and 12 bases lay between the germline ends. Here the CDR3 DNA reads TGTGCCAGCAGCCAAGAACAACGGGGGGCCTCCTACGAGCAGTACTTC. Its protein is CASSQEQRGASYEQYF.

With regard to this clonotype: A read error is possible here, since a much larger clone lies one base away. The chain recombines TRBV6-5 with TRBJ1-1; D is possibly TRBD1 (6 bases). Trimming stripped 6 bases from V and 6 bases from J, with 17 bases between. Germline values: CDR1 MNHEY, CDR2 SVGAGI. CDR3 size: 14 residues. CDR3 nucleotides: TGTGCCAGCAGGGAGGGGGTTACGGACTCTGAAGCTTTCTTT. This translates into CASREGVTDSEAFF.